This is a list of T cell receptor beta chains from one sample in a study of radiation and T cells in renal cell carcinoma. Measured with immunoSEQ multiplex PCR; TCRdb has only the in-frame clones, and not every one. The table has roughly 130,000 clones, approximately 90% seen once. The sequenced sample was blood, obtained from a patient whose treatment included radiotherapy and nephrectomy. Receptors were obtained from a woman in her 70s with renal cell carcinoma. CDR3s include the opening cysteine and the closing phenylalanine or tryptophan. A D gene is named only where the DNA matches it firmly. Clone size, where shown, is once, few, many, or a class for clones that have expanded.

D,J,V,size,DNA,CDR3
TRBD2,TRBJ2-3,TRBV2,.,TGTGCCAGCAGGAGGACTAGCGGGGGAACTAGCACAGATACGCAGTATTTT,CASRRTSGGTSTDTQYF
.,TRBJ2-5,TRBV6-6,.,TGTGCCAGCAGTTACGACCGGTTCCAAGAGACCCAGTACTTC,CASSYDRFQETQYF
TRBD1,TRBJ1-6,TRBV10-3,few,TGTGCCATCAGTGCACCGGACAGGGACAAGATTACGTTT,CAISAPDRDKITF
TRBD2,TRBJ2-5,TRBV15,.,TGTGCCACCAGTCCGGGACTAGCGGGGTGGCAAGAGACCCAGTACTTC,CATSPGLAGWQETQYF
.,TRBJ2-4,TRBV5-6,.,TGTGCCAGCAGCTCCGGACTGGGCGGGGAGTACTTC,CASSSGLGGEYF
.,TRBJ2-5,TRBV5-4,once,TGTGCCAGCAGCGATGGGATGGGGCAAAGGGAGACCCAGTACTTC,CASSDGMGQRETQYF
TRBD1,TRBJ1-4,TRBV5-1,.,TGCGCCAGCAGCGACAGGGTTAATGAAAAACTGTTTTTT,CASSDRVNEKLFF
.,TRBJ1-2,TRBV14,.,TGTGCCAGCAGCCAAGTACGGCGAACAGGGCACTATGGCTACACCTTC,CASSQVRRTGHYGYTF
.,TRBJ2-2,TRBV5-6,once,TGTGCCAGCAGCCCACGAAGGACCGGGGAGCTGTTTTTT,CASSPRRTGELFF
TRBD1,TRBJ1-3,TRBV9,.,TGTGCCAGCAGCGCCGTCAGACAGGGACCAAGCTCTGGAAACACCATATATTTT,CASSAVRQGPSSGNTIYF
.,TRBJ2-6,TRBV11-3,once,TGTGCCAGCAGCCAATTATCCCAGGCATCTGGGGCCAACGTCCTGACTTTC,CASSQLSQASGANVLTF
.,TRBJ1-4,TRBV28,.,TGTGCCAGCAGTTTGGAGGGGAAGGTTACTAATGAAAAACTGTTTTTT,CASSLEGKVTNEKLFF
.,TRBJ1-5,TRBV28,once,TGTGCCAGCAGTCCCGCGGGGAATCAGCCCCAGCATTTT,CASSPAGNQPQHF
TRBD1,TRBJ2-2,TRBV19,once,TGTGCCAGTAGTAAGGGCGACAGGGTCGGCGGGGAGCTGTTTTTT,CASSKGDRVGGELFF
TRBD2,TRBJ2-1,TRBV14,.,TGTGCCAGCAGCCAAGCCCCAGCGGGGTGGTACAATGAGCAGTTCTTC,CASSQAPAGWYNEQFF
.,TRBJ1-6,TRBV2,.,TGTGCCACCGAGCGGGGCGCCTATAATTCACCCCTCCACTTT,CATERGAYNSPLHF
TRBD2,TRBJ2-3,TRBV7-9,.,TGTGCCAGCAGCCGCGGGGGTGCGGGGGGAGGAGATACGCAGTATTTT,CASSRGGAGGGDTQYF
.,TRBJ2-5,TRBV27,.,TGTGCCAGCAGTGAGGGGGGCGGGGGAGAGACCCAGTACTTC,CASSEGGGGETQYF